The 12 T cell receptor beta chains below come from one sample, sequenced in a study of graft-versus-host responses after intestinal transplantation (dated by TCRdb to the early 2020s). The meaning of the sample's time point label: cells obtained before transplantation from donor or recipient. In the mixed lymphocyte reactions, approximately 200,000 CFSE-labeled pre-transplant responders were plated with approximately 200,000 irradiated violet-dye-labeled stimulators and cultured for 5 to 7 days. Library construction relied on the immunoSEQ multiplex PCR assay. TCRdb obtained this table from immuneACCESS and retained in-frame rearrangements with V and J assigned. These tables miss some clones; where compared with another copy, unresolved V genes account for less than half of the shortfall, and the remainder is unexplained. This sample lists a few thousand clones; roughly a third were detected once. The ten largest clones represent less than 35% of the sample.

The source was alloreactive CD8+ T cells from a mixed lymphocyte reaction culture, collected before transplantation. Taken with the paper, the label for cell subset or site translates to: CFSE-low proliferating T cells sorted from roughly six-day pre-transplant mixed lymphocyte reaction (GvH or HvG direction). The receptors were sampled from a human patient who was an organ donor for intestinal transplantation.

This clone was counted between two and nine times. The rearrangement uses TRBV28 and TRBJ2-1, with TRBD2 matching 9 bases. There are 17 residues in the CDR3. J was trimmed by 8 bases and V by 5 bases; bases with no gene match: 16. The germline V gene encodes CDR1 MDHEN and CDR2 SYDVKM. CDR3 sequence: CASSLGSGGLTADEQFF. In DNA, the CDR3 is TGTGCCAGCAGTCTGGGTAGCGGGGGCCTTACGGCGGATGAGCAGTTCTTC.

This clone was seen a single time. This chain links TRBV7-2 with TRBJ2-1, with TRBD2 as a possible D gene (7 bases). The CDR3 runs to 15 residues. V was trimmed by 0 bases and J by 4 bases, leaving 10 bases between them. Germline CDR1 and CDR2: SGHTA and FQGNSA. The CDR3 protein is CASSLAGGPYNEQFF. In DNA form, the CDR3 reads TGTGCCAGCAGCTTAGCGGGGGGGCCATACAATGAGCAGTTCTTC.

The chain uses TRBV29-1 and TRBJ2-7; D is unresolved. This CDR3 has 12 residues. CDR1 and CDR2 from the germline V gene are SQVTM and ANQGSEA. The ends were cut back, 0 bases at V and 0 bases at J, with 3 bases in the middle. The chain's CDR3 is CSVEEGSYEQYF. In DNA form, the CDR3 reads TGCAGCGTTGAAGAGGGCTCCTACGAGCAGTACTTC.

This clone has a handful of counts. The gene calls are TRBV4-2 and TRBJ1-6; TRBD1 might be the D (6 bases). Per the germline V gene, CDR1 is LGHNA and CDR2 is YNFKEQ. Trimming shortened V by 5 bases and J by 1 base, and 9 bases separated the two germline ends. The CDR3 totals 15 residues. The CDR3 nucleotides read TGTGCCAGCAGCGCAGGGGATTCCTATAATTCACCCCTCCACTTT. It yields the protein CASSAGDSYNSPLHF.

The chain's CDR3 is CASSQDDRVFDEQYF. CDR3 bases: TGTGCCAGCAGCCAAGACGACAGGGTCTTCGACGAGCAGTACTTC. The genes are TRBV14 and TRBJ2-7; TRBD1 agrees at 7 bases. The germline V gene encodes CDR1 SGHDN and CDR2 FVKESK. V shed 0 bases, J shed 5 bases, and the junction held 7 bases outside the gene matches. This CDR3 comprises 15 residues.

This clone was counted a few times. The CDR3 nucleotides read TGTGCCAGCAGCCTAGTTACCGGGACAAGACCCTACGAGCAGTACTTC. It codes for CASSLVTGTRPYEQYF. This sequence joins TRBV28 and TRBJ2-7, with a weak D call TRBD1 (6 bases). CDR3 length equals 16 residues. Germline CDR1 is MDHEN and CDR2 is SYDVKM. Trimming took off 6 bases at V and 2 bases at J, with 20 bases between the two ends.

This clone was counted between two and nine times. This chain links TRBV4-1 with TRBJ1-2, with a tentative D call TRBD1 (6 bases). The germline V gene has CDR1 MGHRA and CDR2 YSYEKL. V was pared by 4 bases and J by 4 bases, with 16 bases between. The CDR3 is 15 amino acids. As DNA, the CDR3 is TGCGCCAGCAGCCGAACAGGGTGGCCAAGCTATGGCTACACCTTC. The encoded protein is CASSRTGWPSYGYTF.

This sequence joins TRBV6-6 and TRBJ2-2, with 8 nucleotides matching TRBD2. Per the germline V gene, CDR1 is MNHNY and CDR2 is SVGAGI (reference sequence). Germline trimming cut 3 bases from V and 4 bases from J; bases unmatched to any gene: 4. CDR3 length equals 15 residues. The CDR3 here is CASSYQRGGTGELFF. Here the CDR3 DNA reads TGTGCCAGCAGTTATCAACGGGGGGGCACCGGGGAGCTGTTTTTT.

To note about this clone: Germline and junction disagree at one end, which may indicate a read error. This same CDR3 is encoded by further DNA sequences in the sample. This chain connects TRBV19 to TRBJ1-5; D remains unclear. The CDR3 is 13 residues long. Germline CDR1 reads LNHDA; CDR2 reads SQIVND (reference sequence). In nucleotides, the CDR3 is TGTGCAAGTAGGGTTGATAGCAATCAGCCCCAGCATTTT. This encodes CASRVDSNQPQHF.

By sample share, this clone is medium-sized. The CDR3 sequence is CASSPRVDMSSYNSPLHF. Written as DNA, the CDR3 is TGCGCCAGCAGCCCACGGGTAGATATGAGCTCCTATAATTCACCCCTCCACTTT. The chain combines TRBV4-1 with TRBJ1-6; D not certain. This CDR3 is 18 amino acids long. CDR1 is MGHRA, CDR2 YSYEKL, per germline. V lost 4 bases and J 0 bases, leaving 16 bases between the germline ends.

CDR3 DNA: TGTGCCAGCAGTGATTGGCGGGGGGCCGTCGGTGAGCAGTTCTTC. Amino acids: CASSDWRGAVGEQFF. The chain employs TRBV6-1 and TRBJ2-1; the match to TRBD2 covers 8 bases. Germline V gene sequence: CDR1 MNHNS, CDR2 SASEGT. V trimming: 3 bases; J trimming: 9 bases; junction bases outside the gene matches: 10. CDR3 size: 15 residues.

By share of the sample, this clone is large. The CDR3 reads CASSRLLGQGRDYEQYF. The CDR3 bases are TGTGCCAGCAGCCGCCTACTGGGACAGGGCAGGGACTACGAGCAGTACTTC. The chain links TRBV7-9 to TRBJ2-7, with 9 positions matching TRBD1. The CDR3 totals 17 residues. CDR1 is SEHNR, CDR2 FQNEAQ, per germline (reference sequence). V shed 5 bases, J shed 3 bases, and the junction held 14 bases outside the gene matches.